One sample yielded the 15 T cell receptor beta chains listed below, sequenced in a study of prognosis after radiotherapy for stage I lung cancer. Genomic DNA was subjected to two-round multiplex PCR for amplification of TCR beta CDR3. Primers were specific to each TRBV and TRBJ gene in first-round PCR. MiXCR, run by TCRdb on the multiplex PCR reads, gives a single entry per CDR3 protein. This sample carries 20,000 to 25,000 distinct CDR3 sequences, about 34% of them seen once, and the ten largest clones take 62%. This sample comprised PBMCs, obtained before or after stereotactic body radiation therapy (not recorded which). The receptors originated from a donor aged 50 or older with non-small cell lung cancer.

This clonotype was counted ten times or more. This chain connects TRBV28 to TRBJ1-6; 10 nucleotides align to TRBD1. Germline loops: CDR1 MDHEN, CDR2 SYDVKM. The CDR3 is 15 residues long. V shed 6 bases, J shed 10 bases, and the junction held 9 bases outside the gene matches. Here the CDR3 reads CASSLGGTGVSPLHF. The CDR3 region has the DNA TGTGCCAGCAGCCTAGGCGGGACAGGGGTATCACCCCTCCACTTT. The whole variable domain, filled in from reference TRBV28 and TRBJ1-6, reads DVKVTQSSRYLVKRTGEKVFLECVQDMDHENMFWYRQDPGLGLRLIYFSYDVKMKEKGDIPEGYSVSREKKERFSLILESASTNQTSMYLCASSLGGTGVSPLHFGNGTRLTVT.

The chain links TRBV5-4 to TRBJ1-1; 8 bases match TRBD1. Germline lookup yields CDR1 SGHNT and CDR2 YYREEE (reference sequence). Losses at the gene ends were 2 bases for V and 1 base for J; bases not matched to a gene: 7. This CDR3 is built from 16 residues. The CDR3 sequence is CASSLYDRGRNTEAFF. CDR3 sequence (DNA): TGTGCCAGCAGCTTATACGACAGGGGCCGGAACACTGAAGCTTTCTTT. Full variable domain (remainder filled in from reference TRBV5-4 and TRBJ1-1): ETGVTQSPTHLIKTRGQQVTLRCSSQSGHNTVSWYQQALGQGPQFIFQYYREEENGRGNFPPRFSGLQFPNYSSELNVNALELDDSALYLCASSLYDRGRNTEAFFGQGTRLTVV.

This clonotype was detected many times. This rearrangement joins TRBV9 to TRBJ2-1; D might be TRBD2 (6 bases). This CDR3 spans 18 amino acids. Trimming removed 0 bases at V and 0 bases at J, with 16 bases between. Germline lookup yields CDR1 SGDLS and CDR2 YYNGEE. CDR3: CASSVATGAGRSYNEQFF. The CDR3 bases are TGTGCCAGCAGCGTAGCTACAGGAGCGGGCCGCTCCTACAATGAGCAGTTCTTC.

This clonotype was seen at least ten times. The CDR3 DNA reads TGTGCCAGCCGCCTCTGGACAGGGGACGTTCAGCCCCAGCATTTT. Its translation: CASRLWTGDVQPQHF. The chain couples TRBV28 to TRBJ1-5; TRBD1 aligns across 9 bases. The CDR3 covers 15 residues. V dropped 8 bases and J dropped 6; count of bases not matched to a gene: 11. The germline CDR1 and CDR2 sequences are MDHEN and SYDVKM.

This clonotype is judged medium-sized. The chain uses TRBV19 and TRBJ2-7; no reliable D call. Trimming took 3 bases from V and 6 from J, leaving 12 bases between them. The germline gives CDR1 LNHDA, CDR2 SQIVND (reference sequence). The CDR3 contains 13 residues. CDR3 DNA: TGTGCCAGTAGTATCCCGTGGAGCTCCGAGCAGTACTTC. Its translation is CASSIPWSSEQYF.

This clonotype was observed at least ten times. The J gene is TRBJ2-2, the V gene TRBV27; D remains ambiguous. The V and J ends lost 5 bases and 3 bases respectively, with 10 bases between them. Germline V gives CDR1 MNHEY, CDR2 SMNVEV (reference sequence). The CDR3 totals 14 residues. The CDR3 loop is CASSPSRYTGELFF. In DNA, the CDR3 is TGTGCCAGCAGTCCGTCGCGATACACCGGGGAGCTGTTTTTT.

Turning to this clonotype: Given the absence of the conserved phenylalanine or tryptophan at the CDR3 end, a read error is likely. CDR3 nucleotide sequence: TGCGCCAGCAGCCACGTGACAGGGCAACCATCCTACGAGCAGTACTCC. This translates into CASSHVTGQPSYEQYS. The chain is built from TRBV4-3 and TRBJ2-7; 7 bases agree with TRBD1. The germline gives CDR1 LGHNA, CDR2 YSLEER. After removal of 3 bases from V and 1 base from J, the junction contained 9 bases not matched to a gene. The CDR3 runs 16 residues.

This clonotype came up many times. The rearrangement joins TRBV7-2 to TRBJ2-7; the D call may be TRBD1 or TRBD2 (5 bases each). The V gene's germline CDR1 is SGHTA and CDR2 FQGNSA. Trimming took 5 bases from V and 7 from J, leaving 12 bases between them. This CDR3 region has 12 residues. In DNA, the CDR3 is TGTGCCAGCAGCCGGGACGGAGCGGAGCAGTACTTC. As protein: CASSRDGAEQYF. Looking up the rest from reference TRBV7-2 and TRBJ2-7 gives the full variable domain: GAGVSQSPSNKVTEKGKDVELRCDPISGHTALYWYRQSLGQGLEFLIYFQGNSAPDKSGLPSDRFSAERTGGSVSTLTIQRTQQEDSAVYLCASSRDGAEQYFGPGTRLTVT.

The sample holds many counts of this clonotype. V and J are TRBV2 and TRBJ2-3; 10 positions match TRBD1. Trimming removed 6 bases from V and 4 bases from J; junction bases left unmatched: 4. CDR1 is SNHLY and CDR2 is FYNNEI in the germline V gene. This CDR3 is built from 14 residues. Written as DNA, the CDR3 is TGTGCCAGCAGGGACAGGGGGGATGCAGATACGCAGTATTTT. It translates to CASRDRGDADTQYF.

Turning to this clonotype: This may arise from a read error, as a much more abundant clone is one base away. The chain is built from TRBV10-2 and TRBJ2-2; a possible D gene is TRBD2 (6 bases). The V gene's germline CDR1 is WSHSY and CDR2 SAAADI. The CDR3 covers 13 residues. The DNA for the CDR3 is TGCGCCAGCAGGGGGTCGTTCACCGGGGGGCTGTTTTTT. Protein product: CASRGSFTGGLFF.

In its sample, this clonotype was seen many times. V is TRBV3-1 and J is TRBJ1-1, with 8 bases aligning to TRBD1. With V trimmed by 1 base and J by 6 bases, 7 bases remained unmatched. Germline V CDR1 and CDR2: LGHDT, YNNKEL (reference sequence). The CDR3 contains 15 residues. This CDR3 is CASSQGVGTGAEAFF. The DNA for the CDR3 is TGTGCCAGCAGCCAAGGAGTCGGGACAGGAGCTGAAGCTTTCTTT.

This clonotype was counted ten times or more. V usage is TRBV7-6 and J usage is TRBJ2-7; 8 nucleotides match TRBD2. Trimming removed 7 bases from V and 6 bases from J; junction bases left unmatched: 11. Germline lookup yields CDR1 SGHVS and CDR2 FNYEAQ. There are 14 residues in the CDR3. Here the CDR3 reads CASTQQAGGFEQYF. The CDR3 DNA sequence: TGTGCCAGCACCCAGCAGGCGGGAGGATTCGAGCAGTACTTC. The full variable domain, completed using reference TRBV7-6 and TRBJ2-7, is GAGVSQSPRYKVTKRGQDVALRCDPISGHVSLYWYRQALGQGPEFLTYFNYEAQQDKSGLPNDRFSAERPEGSISTLTIQRTEQRDSAMYRCASTQQAGGFEQYFGPGTRLTVT.

There are a few counts of this clonotype. For the CDR3, the DNA is TGTGCCAGCAGCTTGATGGGGGCGGATCAGCCCCAGCATTTT. Its translation is CASSLMGADQPQHF. J is TRBJ1-5 and V is TRBV5-4, with D possibly being TRBD1 (6 bases). V was clipped by 1 base and J by 5 bases, with 10 bases between them. Germline CDR1 and CDR2: SGHNT and YYREEE (reference sequence). The CDR3 has 14 residues.

Worth noting for this clonotype: Sequence at one end of the junction differs from germline and may be a read error. In DNA, the CDR3 is TGTGCCATCAGGCAATCCGGGACCATATCCTACGAGCATTACTTC. Translation: CAIRQSGTISYEHYF. The rearrangement links TRBV6-1 to TRBJ2-7; D might be TRBD1 or TRBD2, each matching 5 bases. Per the germline V gene, CDR1 is MNHNS and CDR2 is SASEGT. This CDR3 contains 15 residues.

With respect to this clonotype: Given a far larger clone just one base away, this is likely a sequencing read error. The V and J genes are TRBV6-8 and TRBJ2-2; either TRBD1 or TRBD2 may supply D (5 bases each). The CDR3 is 14 residues long. Germline V gene data show CDR1 as MNHGY and CDR2 as SAAAGT. CDR3 nucleotide sequence: TGTGTCAGCAGGACCGGTTGGGGGACCGGGGAGCTGTTTTTT. The encoded protein is CVSRTGWGTGELFF.